The T cell receptor (beta chain) under discussion was sequenced for a study of T cells in Graves' hyperthyroidism and ophthalmopathy. This clonotype was counted many times. Its target is not known. Amplification targeted TCR beta CDR3 regions from RNA transcripts. First-round RT-PCR of the TCR CDR3 relied on the HTBI primer set. TCRdb re-analysed the multiplex PCR reads in MiXCR, keeping a single row per CDR3 protein. Among about 340,000 distinct CDR3 sequences listed, about 20% were seen once. This CDR3 has 11 residues. Germline V CDR1 and CDR2: SGHRS, YFSETQ. V gave up 3 bases and J gave up 8 bases, with 8 bases separating them. Criteria for exclusion of patients were uncontrolled infection, other autoimmune disease, pregnancy or lactation. General study findings and limits: The model made its ophthalmopathy prediction, and onset followed a median roughly 6.5 months later. Most expanded thyroid clonotypes above 0.001 also appeared in blood. Ophthalmopathy stood apart from stable hyperthyroidism in a 13 V-J model.

The material sequenced was blood. This chain uses TRBV5-1 with TRBJ1-2; D might be TRBD1 (5 bases). The receptor was derived from a woman in her forties or fifties with Graves' hyperthyroidism. The CDR3 nucleotides are TGCGCCAGCAGCTCGGGGGGAGGCTACACCTTC. This sequence encodes CASSSGGGYTF.